Shown below are 13 T cell receptor beta chains from a single sample sequenced in a study of identical twins. TCRdb independently ran MiXCR on the 5' RACE reads; one entry per CDR3 protein. The table shows 500,000 to 600,000 distinct CDR3 sequences, with roughly a fifth occurring only once. This sample was shared with a second study, whose subject was T cells expressing NK-cell markers.

Sequences were obtained from CD4+ T cells sorted from blood. The source is a woman aged 18-29 years in good health.

This clonotype turned up a few times. The chain couples TRBV20-1 to TRBJ2-3; D possibly uses TRBD1 or TRBD2 (6 bases each). Germline loops: CDR1 DFQATT, CDR2 SNEGSKA (reference sequence). Trimming left V 7 bases short and J 2 bases short, with 10 bases between. The CDR3 loop spans 12 amino acids. CDR3 in amino acids: CSGRGNTDTQYF. DNA for the CDR3: TGCAGTGGGAGGGGGAACACAGATACGCAGTATTTT.

J is TRBJ2-1 and V is TRBV18; D unclear. The germline V gene has CDR1 KGHSH and CDR2 LQKENI. There are 15 residues in the CDR3. Between the trimmed V and J ends, which lost 0 bases and 5 bases, there was a span of 11 bases. The CDR3 DNA reads TGTGCCAGCTCACCACCGAATGCCCCGGACAATGAGCAGTTCTTC. Encoded protein: CASSPPNAPDNEQFF.

The sample holds a few counts of this clonotype. V and J are TRBV2 and TRBJ2-5; perhaps TRBD1 as D (6 bases). Germline V gene lookup returns CDR1 SNHLY and CDR2 FYNNEI. The V end lost 6 bases, the J end lost 2 bases, and 13 bases lay between the germline ends. CDR3 length: 14 residues. CDR3 residues: CASRGNRAQETQYF. CDR3 nucleotides: TGTGCCAGCAGAGGAAACAGGGCTCAAGAGACCCAGTACTTC.

This clonotype was counted ten times or more. The J gene is TRBJ1-1, the V gene TRBV12-3 or TRBV12-4, with 7 bases matching TRBD1. The CDR3 totals 14 residues. V shed 3 bases and J 5 bases; nucleotides not matched to a gene: 6. The CDR3 region is CASSLAQGITEAFF. The CDR3 DNA reads TGTGCCAGCAGTTTGGCACAGGGGATTACTGAAGCTTTCTTT.

This clonotype appeared a few times. Written as DNA, the CDR3 is TGTGCCATCAGACCACTAGCGGGGGAAGAGACCCAGTACTTC. This codes for CAIRPLAGEETQYF. The chain joins TRBV10-3 to TRBJ2-5, with 11 bases fitting TRBD2. Germline V gives CDR1 ENHRY, CDR2 SYGVKD. Trimming at V came to 6 bases and at J to 3 bases, leaving 3 bases not matched to a gene. The CDR3 has 14 residues.

There are many counts of this clonotype. V usage is TRBV29-1 and J usage is TRBJ1-1; no definite D call. CDR3 length equals 12 residues. Trimming took 6 bases from V and 4 from J, leaving 12 bases between them. Per germline, CDR1 SQVTM and CDR2 ANQGSEA. The CDR3 DNA sequence: TGCAGCGTCGGTGGAAGGTTCACTGAAGCTTTCTTT. Protein product: CSVGGRFTEAFF.

This clonotype was seen once. The chain has TRBV7-6 and TRBJ2-5; 12 positions match TRBD2. The CDR3 runs 17 residues. The germline gives CDR1 SGHVS, CDR2 FNYEAQ. The J segment lost 6 bases and the V segment lost 2 bases, leaving 10 bases of the junction unmatched. CDR3 in DNA: TGTGCCAGCAGCTTAATGGCTAGCGGGGGGGCCGGGAAGACCCAGTACTTC. The encoded protein is CASSLMASGGAGKTQYF.

In this sample, this clonotype turned up a few times. The rearrangement uses TRBV9 and TRBJ2-3; D unresolved. Germline CDR1 SGDLS, CDR2 YYNGEE. V was cut by 0 bases and J by 4 bases, with 15 bases left in between. This CDR3 comprises 16 residues. The CDR3 region has the DNA TGTGCCAGCAGCGTAGGTGCTAGTCCCCCAGCAGATACGCAGTATTTT. Translation gives CASSVGASPPADTQYF.

This clonotype was observed a handful of times. The V and J genes are TRBV29-1 and TRBJ2-7; 8 nucleotides agree with TRBD1. J lost 2 bases, V lost 5 bases, and 5 bases had no gene match. This CDR3 spans 13 amino acids. In germline, CDR1 is SQVTM, CDR2 ANQGSEA. Here the CDR3 reads CSVLDRGTYEQYF. DNA of the CDR3: TGCAGCGTTCTAGACAGGGGTACCTACGAGCAGTACTTC.

This clonotype has just one count. Lacking the conserved final phenylalanine or tryptophan, this CDR3 likely reflects a read error. This chain links TRBV5-6 with TRBJ2-7; 9 bases are a match to TRBD2. The junction had 11 bases not matched to a gene; V was cut back by 2 bases and J by 5 bases. Per germline, CDR1 SGHDT and CDR2 YYEEEE. The CDR3 spans 16 residues. The CDR3 is CASSLPRAGGPHEQYY. The CDR3 DNA follows: TGTGCCAGCAGCTTACCGAGAGCGGGAGGTCCCCACGAGCAGTACTAC.

The chain employs TRBV7-6 and TRBJ2-5; D remains ambiguous. V shed 0 bases and J shed 4 bases, with 9 bases lying between them. The CDR3 is 14 residues long. Germline CDR1 and CDR2: SGHVS and FNYEAQ. The CDR3: CASSLAPVGETQYF. In DNA, the CDR3 is TGTGCCAGCAGCTTAGCGCCTGTGGGAGAGACCCAGTACTTC.

This clonotype was detected ten times or more. The chain joins TRBV5-1 to TRBJ2-1, with a tentative D call TRBD1 (5 bases). The CDR3 is made up of 12 amino acids. CDR1 is SGHRS, CDR2 YFSETQ, per germline. V was pared by 2 bases and J by 8 bases, with 8 bases between. The CDR3 DNA follows: TGCGCCAGCAGCTTCCAGGGCGATGAGCAGTTCTTC. As protein: CASSFQGDEQFF.

This clonotype showed up just a few times. The chain uses TRBV5-6 and TRBJ2-7; 7 bases fit TRBD1. This CDR3 has 15 residues. After removal of 0 bases from V and 3 bases from J, the junction contained 6 bases not matched to a gene. Per the germline V gene, CDR1 is SGHDT and CDR2 is YYEEEE. CDR3 sequence: CASSLAGQNGYEQYF. DNA for the CDR3: TGTGCCAGCAGCTTGGCGGGACAGAACGGCTACGAGCAGTACTTC.